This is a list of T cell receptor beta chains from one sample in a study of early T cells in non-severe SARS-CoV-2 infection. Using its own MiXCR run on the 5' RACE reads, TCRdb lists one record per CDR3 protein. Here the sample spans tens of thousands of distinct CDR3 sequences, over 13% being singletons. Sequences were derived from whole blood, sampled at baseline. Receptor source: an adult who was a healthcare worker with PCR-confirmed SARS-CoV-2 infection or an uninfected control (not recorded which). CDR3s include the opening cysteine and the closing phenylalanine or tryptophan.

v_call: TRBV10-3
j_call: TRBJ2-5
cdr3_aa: CAISDSFGETQYF

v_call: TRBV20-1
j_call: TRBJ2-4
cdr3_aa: CSARDSGLGRDIQYF

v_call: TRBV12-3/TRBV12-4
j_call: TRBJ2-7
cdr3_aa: CASSLGPGDSPYEQYF

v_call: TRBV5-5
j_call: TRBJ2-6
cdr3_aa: CASSGRRLSGANVLTF

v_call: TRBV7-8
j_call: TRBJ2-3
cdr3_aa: CASSLVSSGRLVTDTQYF

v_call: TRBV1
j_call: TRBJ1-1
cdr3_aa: CTSSQRGMNTEAFF

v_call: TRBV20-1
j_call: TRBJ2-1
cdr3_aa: CSARFEGSLGQFF

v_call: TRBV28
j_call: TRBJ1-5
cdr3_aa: CASSTQGGGDQPQHF

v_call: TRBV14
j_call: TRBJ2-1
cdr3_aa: CASSPPGQLSYNEQFF

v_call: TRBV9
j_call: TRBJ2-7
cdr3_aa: CASSEGLNYEQYF

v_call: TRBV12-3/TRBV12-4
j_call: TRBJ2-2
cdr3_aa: CASSLVTLPAGELFF

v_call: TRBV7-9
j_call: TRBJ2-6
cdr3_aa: CASPSLSSGANVLTF

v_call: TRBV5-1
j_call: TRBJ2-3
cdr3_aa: CASSLKAGWTDTQYF

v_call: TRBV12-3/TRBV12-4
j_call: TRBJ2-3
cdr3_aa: CASSLGLAPDTQYF

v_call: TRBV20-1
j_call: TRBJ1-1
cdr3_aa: CSARGREPGYAEAFF

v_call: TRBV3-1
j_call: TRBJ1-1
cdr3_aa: CASRGAMNTEAFF

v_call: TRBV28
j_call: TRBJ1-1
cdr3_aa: CASSFRGAFTEAFF

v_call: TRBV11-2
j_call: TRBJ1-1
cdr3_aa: CASSLTQWDTEAFF

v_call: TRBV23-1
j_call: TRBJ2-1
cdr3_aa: CASSHKMGPNEQFF

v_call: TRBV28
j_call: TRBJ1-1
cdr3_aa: CASSPGTSHTEAFF

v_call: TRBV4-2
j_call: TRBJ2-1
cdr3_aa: CASSLETTSYNEQFF

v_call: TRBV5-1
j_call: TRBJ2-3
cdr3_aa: CASSLRTGDTQYF

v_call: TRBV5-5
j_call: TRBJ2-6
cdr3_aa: CASSLARDRYFSGANVLTF

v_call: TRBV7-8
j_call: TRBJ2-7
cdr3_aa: CASTVRQGGYEQYF

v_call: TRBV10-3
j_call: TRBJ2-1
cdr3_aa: CAISETSGSSYNEQFF

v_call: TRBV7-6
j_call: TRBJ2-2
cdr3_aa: CASSLAETANTGELFF

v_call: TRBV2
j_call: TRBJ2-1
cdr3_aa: CASSEPRQGDLLYNEQFF

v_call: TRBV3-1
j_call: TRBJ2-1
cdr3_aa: CASSPLGSGRGNEQFF

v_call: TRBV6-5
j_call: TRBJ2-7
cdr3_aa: CASSYYGDSQQYF

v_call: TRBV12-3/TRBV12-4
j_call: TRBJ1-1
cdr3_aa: CASSRAGLRNTEAFF

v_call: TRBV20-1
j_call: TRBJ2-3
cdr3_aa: CSAEPGLAGPSTDTQYF

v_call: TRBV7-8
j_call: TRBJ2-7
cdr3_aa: CASSLASTGTSGNPYEQYF

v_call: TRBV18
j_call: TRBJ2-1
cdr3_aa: CASSPPGGRANEQFF

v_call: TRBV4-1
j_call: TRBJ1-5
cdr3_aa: CASSQDLSGLQPQHF

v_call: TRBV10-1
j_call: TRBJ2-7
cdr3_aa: CASSDSAGWQYF

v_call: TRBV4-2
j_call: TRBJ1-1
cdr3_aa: CASSQASKAFF

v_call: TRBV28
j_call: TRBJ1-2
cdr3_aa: CASSSPGTYGYTF

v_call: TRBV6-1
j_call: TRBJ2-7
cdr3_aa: CASTPRQGAWEQYF

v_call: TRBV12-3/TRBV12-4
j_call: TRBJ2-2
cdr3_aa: CASSRTLNTGELFF